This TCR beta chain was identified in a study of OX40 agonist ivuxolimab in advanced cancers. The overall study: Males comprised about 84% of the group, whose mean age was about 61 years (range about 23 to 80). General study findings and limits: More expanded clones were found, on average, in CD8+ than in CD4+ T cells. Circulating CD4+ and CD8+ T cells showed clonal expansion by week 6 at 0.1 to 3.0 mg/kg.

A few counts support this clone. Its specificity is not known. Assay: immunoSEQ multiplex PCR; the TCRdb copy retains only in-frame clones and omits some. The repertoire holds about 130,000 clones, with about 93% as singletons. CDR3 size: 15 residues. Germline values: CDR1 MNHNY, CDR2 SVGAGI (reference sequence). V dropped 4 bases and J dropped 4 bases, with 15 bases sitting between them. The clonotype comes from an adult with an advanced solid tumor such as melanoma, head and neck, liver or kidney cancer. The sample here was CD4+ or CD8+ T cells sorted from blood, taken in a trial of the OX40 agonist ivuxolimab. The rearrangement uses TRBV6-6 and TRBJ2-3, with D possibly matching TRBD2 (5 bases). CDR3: CASSFPLVGADTQYF. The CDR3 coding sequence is TGTGCCAGCAGTTTCCCACTAGTAGGCGCAGATACGCAGTATTTT.